This T cell receptor (beta chain) was obtained from a study of control samples from healthy donors and cancer patients. Sequencing was performed with immunoSEQ multiplex PCR; in TCRdb, only in-frame clones are kept and a portion is missing. The table shows over 150,000 clones, with just under 95% occurring only once. Germline lookup yields CDR1 SNHLY and CDR2 FYNNEI. This CDR3 region has 13 residues. Trimming stripped 1 base from V and 5 bases from J, with 8 bases between. This chain connects TRBV2 to TRBJ1-2; no clear D. The sequenced material came from blood. This TCR was recovered from a man aged 35 to 55 in good health. CDR3 sequence reads: CASSEEHGYGYTF. CDR3 bases: TGTGCCAGCAGTGAAGAACACGGGTATGGCTACACCTTC.